This T cell receptor beta chain was captured in a study of T cells in Graves' hyperthyroidism and ophthalmopathy. TCR beta CDR3 regions were amplified from RNA transcripts. First-round RT-PCR targeting the TCR CDR3 was performed with the HTBI primer set. TCRdb called the multiplex PCR reads again in MiXCR, with one record for every CDR3 protein. The sample carries approximately 570,000 distinct CDR3 sequences, 20% recorded once. There are 11 residues in the CDR3. CDR1 is WNHNN, CDR2 SYGVQD, per germline (reference sequence). V dropped 8 bases and J dropped 1 base, with 4 bases sitting between them. The origin of this receptor is a man aged 40-50 years with Graves' ophthalmopathy. The genes are TRBV10-1 and TRBJ2-3; D remains ambiguous. Sequenced input: blood. The CDR3 region is CASPGTDTQYF. Written as DNA, the CDR3 is TGCGCCAGCCCGGGCACAGATACGCAGTATTTT.